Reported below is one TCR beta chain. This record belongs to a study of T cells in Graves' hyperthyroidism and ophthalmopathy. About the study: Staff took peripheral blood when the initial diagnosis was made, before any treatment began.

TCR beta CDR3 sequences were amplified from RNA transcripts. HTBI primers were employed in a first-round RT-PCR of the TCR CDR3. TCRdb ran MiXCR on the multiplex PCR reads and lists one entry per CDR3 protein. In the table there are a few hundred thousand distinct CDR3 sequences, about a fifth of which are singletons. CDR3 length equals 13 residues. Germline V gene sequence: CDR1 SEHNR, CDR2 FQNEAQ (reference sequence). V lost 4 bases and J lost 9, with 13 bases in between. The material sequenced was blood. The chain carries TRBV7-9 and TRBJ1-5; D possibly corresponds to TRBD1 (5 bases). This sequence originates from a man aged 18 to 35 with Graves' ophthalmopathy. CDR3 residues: CASSSALDRPQHF. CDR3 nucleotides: TGTGCCAGCAGCTCCGCCCTCGACAGGCCCCAGCATTTT.